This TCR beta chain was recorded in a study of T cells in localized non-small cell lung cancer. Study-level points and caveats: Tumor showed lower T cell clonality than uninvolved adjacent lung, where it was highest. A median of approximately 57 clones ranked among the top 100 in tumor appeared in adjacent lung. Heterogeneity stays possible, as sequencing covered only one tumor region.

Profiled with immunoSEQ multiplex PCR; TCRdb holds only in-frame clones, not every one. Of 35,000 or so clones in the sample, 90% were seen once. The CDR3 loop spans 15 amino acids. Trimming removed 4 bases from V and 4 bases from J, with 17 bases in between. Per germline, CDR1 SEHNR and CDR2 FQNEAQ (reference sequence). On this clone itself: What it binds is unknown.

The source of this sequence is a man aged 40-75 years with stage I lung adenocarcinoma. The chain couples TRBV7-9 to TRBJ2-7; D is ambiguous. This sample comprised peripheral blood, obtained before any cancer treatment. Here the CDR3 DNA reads TGTGCCAGCAGCTCCCCACGGGTCTCCTTATACGAGCAGTACTTC. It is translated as CASSSPRVSLYEQYF.